This TCR beta chain was sequenced during a study of cytomegalovirus exposure and HLA in healthy donors. Researchers ran the PCR with 60 Vbeta and 13 Jbeta primers. Clones were sequenced by immunoSEQ multiplex PCR, and TCRdb holds only the in-frame ones, with some missing. The repertoire holds roughly 150,000 clones, with over 65% as singletons. Sequences were obtained from PBMCs. This receptor was obtained from a woman under 40 in good health and CMV-seronegative.

In DNA, the CDR3 is TGCGCCAGCAGCTTACAATCCCCGGAGACCCAGTACTTC. Its protein product is CASSLQSPETQYF. This chain uses TRBV5-1 with TRBJ2-5; D gene ambiguous. Germline CDR1 is SGHRS and CDR2 is YFSETQ. CDR3 size: 13 residues. V was shortened by 2 bases and J by 5 bases, with 10 bases between the two germline ends.